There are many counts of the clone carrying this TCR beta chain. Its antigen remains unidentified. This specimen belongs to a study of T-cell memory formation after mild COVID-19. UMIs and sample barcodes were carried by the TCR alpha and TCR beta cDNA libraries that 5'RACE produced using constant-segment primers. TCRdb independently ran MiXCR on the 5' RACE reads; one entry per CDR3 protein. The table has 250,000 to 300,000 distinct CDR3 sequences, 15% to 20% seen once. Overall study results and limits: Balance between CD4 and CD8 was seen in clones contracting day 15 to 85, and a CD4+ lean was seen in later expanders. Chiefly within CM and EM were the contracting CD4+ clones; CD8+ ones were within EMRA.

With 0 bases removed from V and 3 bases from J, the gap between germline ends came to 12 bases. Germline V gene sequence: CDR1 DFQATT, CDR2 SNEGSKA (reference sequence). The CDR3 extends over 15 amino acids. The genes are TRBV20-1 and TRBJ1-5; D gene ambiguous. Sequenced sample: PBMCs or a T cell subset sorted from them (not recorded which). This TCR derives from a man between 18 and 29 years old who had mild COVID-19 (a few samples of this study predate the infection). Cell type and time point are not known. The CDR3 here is CSARELDIFNQPQHF. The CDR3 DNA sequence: TGCAGTGCTAGAGAGCTGGATATATTCAATCAGCCCCAGCATTTT.